The 32 T cell receptor beta chains reported below all come from one sample, sequenced in a study of a mutant IDH1 vaccine in newly diagnosed glioma. Method: immunoSEQ multiplex PCR; TCRdb's copy keeps in-frame clones and lacks some. The sample includes 60,000 to 75,000 clones, 84% of them seen just once. For these receptors, no antigen is known. Time point given: week 11, during vaccination. What each vaccine dose contained was 300 ug of mutant IDH1 20-mer peptide, accompanied by topical imiquimod. The sample here was PBMCs, taken from a glioma patient whose treatment included an IDH1 peptide vaccine. These receptors all come from a man aged 25 to 40 with glioma.

This clone showed up just a few times. J is TRBJ2-3 and V is TRBV9, with 10 bases that match TRBD2. V trimming: 0 bases; J trimming: 2 bases; junction bases outside the gene matches: 9. The CDR3 sequence is 18 residues long. Germline-derived CDR1 and CDR2 are SGDLS and YYNGEE. The DNA for the CDR3 is TGTGCCAGCAGCGTAGAGTTTACTAGCGGGAAAACCACAGATACGCAGTATTTT. This gives the protein CASSVEFTSGKTTDTQYF.

This clone showed up just once. The rearrangement links TRBV5-4 to TRBJ2-5, with D tentatively TRBD1 (6 bases). This CDR3 is built from 15 residues. Germline lookup yields CDR1 SGHNT and CDR2 YYREEE (reference sequence). Trimming took off 5 bases at V and 2 bases at J, with 16 bases between the two ends. The CDR3 is CASRETPDRQETQYF. The CDR3 coding sequence is TGTGCCAGCAGAGAGACCCCAGACAGGCAAGAGACCCAGTACTTC.

CDR3 sequence (DNA): TGCACCAGCAGACATAAGGACAGGTTTGAGTCCTACGAGCAGTACTTC. It yields the protein CTSRHKDRFESYEQYF. The chain links TRBV1 to TRBJ2-7; the D segment call TRBD1 is taken from the table without a DNA check. TRBV1 corresponds to a pseudogene. The CDR3 extends over 16 amino acids.

The rearrangement links TRBV5-4 to TRBJ1-2, with D uncertain. The V end lost 4 bases, the J end lost 2 bases, and 9 bases lay between the germline ends. Germline CDR1 reads SGHNT; CDR2 reads YYREEE (reference sequence). The CDR3 is 13 residues long. CDR3 sequence reads: CASSPDGNYGYTF. In DNA, the CDR3 is TGTGCCAGCAGCCCGGATGGAAACTATGGCTACACCTTC.

The rearrangement uses TRBV5-1 and TRBJ2-3, with 11 bases that match TRBD1. This CDR3 comprises 15 residues. With 4 bases clipped from V and 6 bases from J, the junction kept 7 bases outside the gene matches. Germline V gene lookup returns CDR1 SGHRS and CDR2 YFSETQ. CDR3 loop: CASSHPDRGRDTQYF. As DNA, the CDR3 is TGCGCCAGCAGCCACCCGGACAGGGGGCGGGATACGCAGTATTTT.

This chain links TRBV4-3 with TRBJ2-6; D unresolved. The CDR3 spans 14 residues. V was pared by 4 bases and J by 1 base, with 5 bases between. The V gene's germline CDR1 is LGHNA and CDR2 YSLEER. CDR3 sequence (DNA): TGCGCCAGCAGCCTCGAGTCTGGGGCCAACGTCCTGACTTTC. Residues: CASSLESGANVLTF.

The V call is TRBV9, the J call TRBJ1-1; D might be TRBD1 (6 bases). The CDR3 has 19 amino acids. Germline V gene lookup returns CDR1 SGDLS and CDR2 YYNGEE. Trimming removed 4 bases from V and 5 bases from J, with 30 bases in between. The CDR3: CASSPRPWGADKSGTEAFF. As DNA, the CDR3 is TGTGCCAGCAGCCCTCGACCGTGGGGGGCTGACAAAAGTGGGACTGAAGCTTTCTTT.

The CDR3 coding sequence is TGTGCCAGCAGCTCCGGGGCCCTCGCCGGGGAGCTGTTTTTT. Translating it yields CASSSGALAGELFF. The J gene is TRBJ2-2, the V gene TRBV9; D possibly uses TRBD1 or TRBD2 (5 bases each). Germline V lookup: CDR1 SGDLS, CDR2 YYNGEE. Deletions cut 4 bases from V and 6 bases from J, with 13 bases between. The CDR3 has 14 residues.

The chain recombines TRBV14 with TRBJ1-1; D unclear. CDR3 size: 13 residues. Germline V CDR1 and CDR2: SGHDN, FVKESK. The germline V and J ends were trimmed by 0 bases and 4 bases, with 6 bases remaining between them. The CDR3 DNA is TGTGCCAGCAGCCAAGATAGGTCCACTGAAGCTTTCTTT. Its protein is CASSQDRSTEAFF.

The chain's CDR3 is CASSGDRGRLSGAFF. CDR3 nucleotides: TGTGCCAGCAGCGGGGACAGGGGGCGATTAAGTGGAGCTTTCTTT. The chain has TRBV5-6 and TRBJ1-1; 12 nucleotides line up with TRBD1. Germline loops: CDR1 SGHDT, CDR2 YYEEEE. V gave up 4 bases and J gave up 10 bases; unmatched junction bases: 11. The CDR3 spans 15 residues.

The gene calls are TRBV2 and TRBJ2-7; D is possibly TRBD1 (6 bases). The CDR3 consists of 12 residues. Germline values: CDR1 SNHLY, CDR2 FYNNEI. Trimming pared 4 bases from V and 3 bases from J, leaving 7 bases between. The CDR3 DNA sequence: TGTGCCAGCAGTGGACAGGTCTACGAGCAGTACTTC. This sequence encodes CASSGQVYEQYF.

V gene TRBV5-1 combines with J gene TRBJ2-5; perhaps TRBD1 as D (6 bases). The CDR3 covers 14 residues. V lost 5 bases and J lost 1, with 12 bases in between. CDR1 is SGHRS and CDR2 is YFSETQ in the germline V gene. The CDR3 DNA is TGCGCCAGCAGACTAGGACAGCTCCAAGAGACCCAGTACTTC. Translating gives CASRLGQLQETQYF. Full variable domain (rest looked up from reference TRBV5-1 and TRBJ2-5): KAGVTQTPRYLIKTRGQQVTLSCSPISGHRSVSWYQQTPGQGLQFLFEYFSETQRNKGNFPGRFSGRQFSNSRSEMNVSTLELGDSALYLCASRLGQLQETQYFGPGTRLLVL.

This chain links TRBV4-1 with TRBJ1-6; 7 bases fit TRBD1. Germline trimming cut 4 bases from V and 5 bases from J; bases unmatched to any gene: 2. Germline lookup yields CDR1 MGHRA and CDR2 YSYEKL. The CDR3 runs 14 residues. CDR3 loop: CASSLQGDNSPLHF. The CDR3 DNA is TGCGCCAGCAGCCTTCAGGGGGATAATTCACCCCTCCACTTT.

J is TRBJ2-3 and V is TRBV4-1; D tentatively reads TRBD1 or TRBD2 (7 bases each). Trimming took off 3 bases at V and 5 bases at J, with 18 bases between the two ends. CDR1 and CDR2 (germline): MGHRA, YSYEKL. This CDR3 has 16 amino acids. CDR3 region: CASSHAGETGVDTQYF. DNA of the CDR3: TGCGCCAGCAGCCATGCGGGGGAAACAGGGGTAGATACGCAGTATTTT.

The V call is TRBV27, the J call TRBJ2-5; D unresolved. Germline V gives CDR1 MNHEY, CDR2 SMNVEV (reference sequence). With 5 bases removed from V and 4 bases from J, the gap between germline ends came to 11 bases. The CDR3 has 13 amino acids. The CDR3 is CASSRADVETQYF. The CDR3 DNA is TGTGCCAGCAGTAGGGCGGATGTAGAGACCCAGTACTTC.

The rearrangement links TRBV28 to TRBJ1-2, with TRBD1 as a possible D gene (5 bases). The CDR3 is 14 amino acids. Germline CDR1 and CDR2: MDHEN and SYDVKM. V was clipped by 4 bases and J by 8 bases, with 17 bases between them. CDR3 DNA sequence: TGTGCCAGCAGTTATATACGGGGGGTGAGCGGCTACACCTTC. This encodes CASSYIRGVSGYTF.

This chain connects TRBV27 to TRBJ1-5; D is unresolved. CDR1 and CDR2 (germline): MNHEY, SMNVEV (reference sequence). The CDR3 contains 14 residues. Trimming left V 6 bases short and J 1 base short, with 10 bases between. For the CDR3, the DNA is TGTGCCAGCAGGGCCGGAGGGAGCAATCAGCCCCAGCATTTT. Amino acid sequence: CASRAGGSNQPQHF.

The CDR3 reads CASSRTGGYGYTF. The CDR3, as DNA: TGTGCCAGCAGCCGAACAGGGGGCTATGGCTACACCTTC. The rearrangement uses TRBV13 and TRBJ1-2; 8 nucleotides match TRBD1. Germline V gene sequence: CDR1 PRHDT, CDR2 FYEKMQ (reference sequence). CDR3 length equals 13 residues. With V trimmed by 5 bases and J by 4 bases, 3 bases remained unmatched.

The chain employs TRBV9 and TRBJ2-3; 9 nucleotides line up with TRBD2. Trimming at V came to 4 bases and at J to 2 bases, leaving 5 bases not matched to a gene. Germline loops: CDR1 SGDLS, CDR2 YYNGEE. The CDR3 is made up of 15 amino acids. The CDR3: CASSPRLAVTDTQYF. CDR3 nucleotides: TGTGCCAGCAGCCCCCGACTAGCGGTCACAGATACGCAGTATTTT.

This clone came up once. The genes are TRBV7-2 and TRBJ2-5, with TRBD1 identical over 7 bases. The last part of the DNA fits TRBJ2-7 better; the J call may be wrong. CDR1 SGHTA and CDR2 FQGNSA come from the germline V gene. This CDR3 spans 15 amino acids. The CDR3 bases are TGTGCCAGCAGCTTAAAGGACAGGCACACCTACGAGCAGTACTTC. Its translation: CASSLKDRHTYEQYF.

The V call is TRBV9, the J call TRBJ2-1, with a tentative D call TRBD1 (6 bases). V was cut by 7 bases and J by 4 bases, with 15 bases left in between. This CDR3 comprises 14 residues. Germline CDR1 reads SGDLS; CDR2 reads YYNGEE. The CDR3: CASPGQDKYNEQFF. In DNA, the CDR3 is TGTGCCAGCCCGGGACAAGATAAATACAATGAGCAGTTCTTC.

The chain is built from TRBV5-1 and TRBJ1-1; no reliable D call. Germline loops: CDR1 SGHRS, CDR2 YFSETQ. Deletions cut 5 bases from V and 4 bases from J, with 9 bases between. CDR3 size: 12 residues. The DNA of the CDR3 is TGCGCCAGCAGTTCGGATGGCACTGAAGCTTTCTTT. Translated: CASSSDGTEAFF.

The chain is built from TRBV4-3 and TRBJ1-1, with D possibly being TRBD1 (5 bases). The CDR3 spans 17 residues. Trimming took 0 bases from V and 0 from J, leaving 14 bases between them. CDR1 LGHNA and CDR2 YSLEER come from the germline V gene. The CDR3 DNA reads TGCGCCAGCAGCCAAGATCGGGGCGGAAGGGTGAACACTGAAGCTTTCTTT. Its protein is CASSQDRGGRVNTEAFF.

The table lists this clone with a count of one. The chain combines TRBV4-2 with TRBJ1-1; no reliable D call. Germline CDR1 and CDR2: LGHNA and YNFKEQ. Deletions cut 0 bases from V and 3 bases from J, with 11 bases between. This CDR3 is built from 15 residues. CDR3 DNA sequence: TGTGCCAGCAGCCAAGAGGGGTTTCGAGACACTGAAGCTTTCTTT. The encoded protein is CASSQEGFRDTEAFF.

This chain joins TRBV19 and TRBJ1-1, with 8 bases fitting TRBD1. The CDR3 length is 14 residues. Germline V gene lookup returns CDR1 LNHDA and CDR2 SQIVND (reference sequence). Unmatched junction bases numbered 7, after V lost 3 bases and J lost 7 bases. This CDR3 is CASSIRQGTGEAFF. CDR3 nucleotides: TGTGCCAGTAGTATTAGACAGGGGACAGGTGAAGCTTTCTTT.

The gene calls are TRBV28 and TRBJ2-7; no clear D. This CDR3 is built from 12 residues. V lost 1 base to trimming and J lost 7 bases, with 8 bases between them. Germline CDR1 MDHEN, CDR2 SYDVKM. CDR3 nucleotides: TGTGCCAGCAGTTTATTAGCTCAAGAGCAGTACTTC. This codes for CASSLLAQEQYF.

This chain connects TRBV18 to TRBJ2-3; 7 bases fit TRBD1. CDR1 and CDR2 from the germline V gene are KGHSH and LQKENI. This CDR3 is built from 13 residues. After removal of 6 bases from V and 4 bases from J, the junction contained 4 bases not matched to a gene. The CDR3 DNA follows: TGTGCCAGCTCCGGGACAGAGGCAGATACGCAGTATTTT. Its translation is CASSGTEADTQYF.

Details on this clone: An end of the junction does not agree with germline; a read error may underlie this. The chain links TRBV9 to TRBJ2-4, with D maybe TRBD1 (5 bases). Per germline, CDR1 SGDLS and CDR2 YYNGEE. CDR3 size: 12 residues. The CDR3: CASSLDKGIQCF. Here the CDR3 DNA reads TGTGCCAGCAGCCTAGACAAGGGGATTCAGTGCTTC.

The chain carries TRBV9 and TRBJ2-2; a possible D gene is TRBD2 (6 bases). V lost 3 bases to trimming and J lost 10 bases, with 13 bases between them. Germline CDR1 is SGDLS and CDR2 is YYNGEE. The length of the CDR3 is 13 residues. The CDR3 bases are TGTGCCAGCAGCGGACTAGTAGTAGCGGAGCTGTTTTTT. It codes for CASSGLVVAELFF.

Of note for this clone: A read error may produce the germline difference seen at one junction end. The chain carries TRBV6-6 and TRBJ1-1; D call uncertain. The CDR3 covers 13 residues. The germline V gene encodes CDR1 MNHNY and CDR2 SVGAGI (reference sequence). CDR3 region: CASSYSGGTEAFF. The CDR3 DNA is TGTGCCAGCAGTTACTCGGGAGGTACTGAGGCTTTCTTT.

The chain has TRBV12-5 and TRBJ1-2; TRBD1 matches 7 bases. This CDR3 has 14 amino acids. CDR1 LGHNT and CDR2 FRNRAP come from the germline V gene. V lost 3 bases and J lost 7; bases outside the gene matches: 8. The CDR3 reads CASGLSDRLCGYTF. CDR3 nucleotide sequence: TGTGCTAGTGGTTTATCGGACAGGCTATGTGGCTACACCTTC. The full variable domain, in which reference TRBV12-5 and TRBJ1-2 provide the parts outside the CDR3, is DARVTQTPRHKVTEMGQEVTMRCQPILGHNTVFWYRQTMMQGLELLAYFRNRAPLDDSGMPKDRFSAEMPDATLATLKIQPSEPRDSAVYFCASGLSDRLCGYTFGSGTRLTVV.

The chain couples TRBV18 to TRBJ1-3; maybe TRBD1 (5 bases). From germline, CDR1 is KGHSH and CDR2 LQKENI. This CDR3 contains 16 residues. V was cut by 3 bases and J by 0 bases, with 12 bases left in between. This chain's CDR3 is CASSPRGADSGNTIYF. In DNA form, the CDR3 reads TGTGCCAGCTCACCTAGGGGCGCTGACTCTGGAAACACCATATATTTT.